This T cell receptor (beta chain) was documented in a study of blood T cell repertoires in COVID-19. Study-wide context: In each case, the material was cDNA or gDNA derived from T cells, B-cell-depleted T cells, or PBMCs.

There are 15 residues in the CDR3. Germline values: CDR1 SGHVS, CDR2 FNYEAQ. V lost 3 bases and J lost 5; bases outside the gene matches: 8. Enrollees, about 18 to 95 years old, lived in around 23 US areas. Cohort allocation depended upon clinical history that participants reported. In the authors' methods: Reference gene primer amplification yielded estimated nucleated cell counts. Here immunoSEQ multiplex PCR was the method, and the copy in TCRdb shows in-frame clones only, minus some. V and J calls and clone size are copied from that table; D and trimming were computed from the DNA. The sample includes some 200,000 clones, around 81% of them seen just once.

V usage is TRBV7-6 and J usage is TRBJ1-1; 8 positions agree with TRBD1. The TCR originated in a man in his forties who had recovered from COVID-19. Sequencing input: PBMCs or T cells enriched from blood (not recorded which). The CDR3 coding sequence is TGTGCCAGCAGCTTCGGACAGGGCATGGGGACTGAAGCTTTCTTT. Translating gives CASSFGQGMGTEAFF. The whole variable domain, filled in from reference TRBV7-6 and TRBJ1-1, reads GAGVSQSPRYKVTKRGQDVALRCDPISGHVSLYWYRQALGQGPEFLTYFNYEAQQDKSGLPNDRFSAERPEGSISTLTIQRTEQRDSAMYRCASSFGQGMGTEAFFGQGTRLTVV.